The 9 T cell receptor beta chains listed next were all sequenced from one sample in a study of blood T cell repertoires in COVID-19. Clones were read by immunoSEQ multiplex PCR, and TCRdb kept only the in-frame ones, dropping some. The sample lists 150,000 or so clones; about 90% were seen once. Sample: peripheral blood. The receptor set was obtained from a woman between 55 and 75 years old with acute or convalescent COVID-19.

V usage is TRBV7-9 and J usage is TRBJ1-5, with 7 bases lining up with TRBD1. Looked up from germline, CDR1 is SEHNR and CDR2 is FQNEAQ (reference sequence). This CDR3 has 15 residues. With V trimmed by 1 base and J by 2 bases, 2 bases remained unmatched. CDR3 residues: CASSLGGTGNQPQHF. CDR3 bases: TGTGCCAGCAGCTTAGGAGGGACAGGCAATCAGCCCCAGCATTTT.

V gene TRBV4-1 combines with J gene TRBJ2-1; 15 bases fit TRBD2. Germline V gives CDR1 MGHRA, CDR2 YSYEKL. V was clipped by 4 bases and J by 10 bases; unmatched bases: 5. This CDR3 has 15 residues. The CDR3 sequence: CASSPGTSGGREQFF. The CDR3 coding sequence is TGCGCCAGCAGCCCGGGGACTAGCGGGGGGCGGGAGCAGTTCTTC.

This clone was counted only a few times. The chain carries TRBV27 and TRBJ2-7, with 7 bases matching TRBD1. The CDR3 sequence is 15 residues long. Trimming at V came to 6 bases and at J to 3 bases, leaving 11 bases not matched to a gene. Germline V lookup: CDR1 MNHEY, CDR2 SMNVEV (reference sequence). The CDR3 is CASSRLVGQLYEQYF. DNA of the CDR3: TGTGCCAGCAGCCGGCTCGTGGGACAGCTCTACGAGCAGTACTTC.

The V gene is TRBV5-1, the J gene TRBJ1-1, with D perhaps matching TRBD1 (6 bases). The germline CDR1 and CDR2 sequences are SGHRS and YFSETQ. This CDR3 has 14 amino acids. V lost 5 bases, J lost 3 bases, and 14 bases lay in between. The CDR3: CASRDRDIDTEAFF. DNA for the CDR3: TGCGCCAGCAGGGACCGGGACATCGACACTGAAGCTTTCTTT.

The chain links TRBV5-1 to TRBJ2-7; TRBD1 might be the D (5 bases). Trimming took off 0 bases at V and 5 bases at J, with 9 bases between the two ends. The germline CDR1 and CDR2 sequences are SGHRS and YFSETQ. The CDR3 is made up of 13 amino acids. CDR3 nucleotide sequence: TGCGCCAGCAGCTTGGTTGGGGCCCACGAGCAGTACTTC. It is translated as CASSLVGAHEQYF. The entire variable domain, with the rest obtained from reference TRBV5-1 and TRBJ2-7, is as follows: KAGVTQTPRYLIKTRGQQVTLSCSPISGHRSVSWYQQTPGQGLQFLFEYFSETQRNKGNFPGRFSGRQFSNSRSEMNVSTLELGDSALYLCASSLVGAHEQYFGPGTRLTVT.

This sequence joins TRBV28 and TRBJ1-2; D is possibly TRBD1 (5 bases). Germline CDR1 is MDHEN and CDR2 is SYDVKM. The ends were cut back, 1 base at V and 7 bases at J, with 13 bases in the middle. There are 14 residues in the CDR3. CDR3 DNA sequence: TGTGCCAGCAGTTTATCCCCCAGGGTAGTTGGCTACACCTTC. This codes for CASSLSPRVVGYTF.

V gene TRBV3-1 (or the pseudogene TRBV3-2) combines with J gene TRBJ2-3, with 12 bases fitting TRBD2. The CDR3 extends over 18 amino acids. V was pared by 3 bases and J by 2 bases, with 9 bases of the junction left unmatched. Germline-derived CDR1 and CDR2 are LGHDT and YNNKEL (reference sequence). The CDR3 DNA reads TGTGCCAGCAGCCAGCTAGCGGGGGGGCATTCATCCACAGATACGCAGTATTTT. This codes for CASSQLAGGHSSTDTQYF.

The genes are TRBV5-5 and TRBJ1-2; a possible D gene is TRBD1 (6 bases). The CDR3 length is 15 residues. Trimming stripped 0 bases from V and 6 bases from J, with 15 bases between. Germline CDR1 SGHKS, CDR2 YYEKEE (reference sequence). In DNA form, the CDR3 reads TGTGCCAGCAGCTTGGGGCCAGGGGCCCAGGATGGCTACACCTTC. Translation: CASSLGPGAQDGYTF.

This rearrangement joins TRBV6-6 to TRBJ2-1, with D maybe TRBD1 (6 bases). V was cut by 7 bases and J by 10 bases, with 26 bases left in between. Germline-derived CDR1 and CDR2 are MNHNY and SVGAGI (reference sequence). The CDR3 totals 16 residues. The CDR3 nucleotides read TGTGCCAGCAACCCCAGGCTTCCAGGGGACCCTGGGGAGCAGTTCTTC. This sequence encodes CASNPRLPGDPGEQFF.